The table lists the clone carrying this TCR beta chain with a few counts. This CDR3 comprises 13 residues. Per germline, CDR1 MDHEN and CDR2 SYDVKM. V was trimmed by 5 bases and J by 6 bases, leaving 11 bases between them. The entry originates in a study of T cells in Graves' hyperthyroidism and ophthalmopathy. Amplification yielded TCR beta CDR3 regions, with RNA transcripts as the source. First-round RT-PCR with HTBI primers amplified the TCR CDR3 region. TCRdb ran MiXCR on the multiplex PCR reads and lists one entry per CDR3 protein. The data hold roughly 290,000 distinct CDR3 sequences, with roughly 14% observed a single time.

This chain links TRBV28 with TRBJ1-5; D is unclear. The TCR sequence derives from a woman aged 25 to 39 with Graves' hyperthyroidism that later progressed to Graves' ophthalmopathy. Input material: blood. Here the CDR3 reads CASSKGTSQPQHF. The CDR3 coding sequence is TGTGCCAGCAGTAAGGGAACTAGTCAGCCCCAGCATTTT. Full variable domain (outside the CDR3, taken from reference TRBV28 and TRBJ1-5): DVKVTQSSRYLVKRTGEKVFLECVQDMDHENMFWYRQDPGLGLRLIYFSYDVKMKEKGDIPEGYSVSREKKERFSLILESASTNQTSMYLCASSKGTSQPQHFGDGTRLSIL.